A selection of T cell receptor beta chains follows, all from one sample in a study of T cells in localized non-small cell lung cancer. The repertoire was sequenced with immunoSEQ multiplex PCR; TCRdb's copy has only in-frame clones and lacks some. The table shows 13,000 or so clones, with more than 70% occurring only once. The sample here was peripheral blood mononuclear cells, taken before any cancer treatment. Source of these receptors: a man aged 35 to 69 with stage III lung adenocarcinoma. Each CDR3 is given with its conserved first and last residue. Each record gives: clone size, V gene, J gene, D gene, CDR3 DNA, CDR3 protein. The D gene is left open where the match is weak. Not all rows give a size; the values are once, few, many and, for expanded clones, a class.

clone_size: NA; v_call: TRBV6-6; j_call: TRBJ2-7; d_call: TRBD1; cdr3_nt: TGTGCCAGCAGTTCGGGACAGGGGCACGAGCAGTACTTC; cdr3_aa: CASSSGQGHEQYF
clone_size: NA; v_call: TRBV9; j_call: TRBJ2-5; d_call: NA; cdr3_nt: TGTGCCAGCAGCGGACAGGAGGCAGGGACCCAGTACTTC; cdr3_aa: CASSGQEAGTQYF
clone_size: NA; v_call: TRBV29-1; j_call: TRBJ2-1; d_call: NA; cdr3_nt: TGCAGCGTCGCTCTTGGGGGAGGCTATGAGCAGTTCTTC; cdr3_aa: CSVALGGGYEQFF
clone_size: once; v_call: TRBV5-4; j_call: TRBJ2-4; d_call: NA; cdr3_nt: TGTGCCAGCAGCTTCGCTGGGGTAGCCAAAAACATTCAGTACTTC; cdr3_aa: CASSFAGVAKNIQYF
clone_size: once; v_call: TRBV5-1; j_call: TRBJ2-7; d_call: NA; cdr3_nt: TGCGCCAGCAGCTGGACCGCCGAGAGGGGGCAGTACTTC; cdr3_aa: CASSWTAERGQYF
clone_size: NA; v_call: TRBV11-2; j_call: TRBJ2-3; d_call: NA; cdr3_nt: TGTGCCAGCAGCTTAAGTTCATGGGGTATGGCAGATACGCAGTATTTT; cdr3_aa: CASSLSSWGMADTQYF
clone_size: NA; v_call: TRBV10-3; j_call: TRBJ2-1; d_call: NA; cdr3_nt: TGTGCCATCAGTGACTCAGGTTTAGGGGGGTACAATGAGCAGTTCTTC; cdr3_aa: CAISDSGLGGYNEQFF
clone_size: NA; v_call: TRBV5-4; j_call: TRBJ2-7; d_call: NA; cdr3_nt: TGTGCCAGCAGCTTTCAGGCCTCCTACGAGCAGTACTTC; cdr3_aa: CASSFQASYEQYF
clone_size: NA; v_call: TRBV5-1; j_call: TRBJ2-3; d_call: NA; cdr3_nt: TGCGCCAGCAGCAGGGACGCCGGAGATACGCAGTATTTT; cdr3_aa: CASSRDAGDTQYF
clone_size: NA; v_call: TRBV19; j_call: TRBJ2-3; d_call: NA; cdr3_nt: TGTGCCAGTAGGATCCAGTCCACAGATACGCAGTATTTT; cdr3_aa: CASRIQSTDTQYF
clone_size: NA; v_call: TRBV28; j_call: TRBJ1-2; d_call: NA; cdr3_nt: TGTGCCAGCAGTCCTCCCGACGGGGTCTATGGCTACACCTTC; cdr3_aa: CASSPPDGVYGYTF
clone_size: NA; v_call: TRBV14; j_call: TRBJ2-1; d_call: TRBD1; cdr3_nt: TGTGCCAGCAGCCGGGACAGGGTCGACAATGAGCAGTTCTTC; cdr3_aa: CASSRDRVDNEQFF
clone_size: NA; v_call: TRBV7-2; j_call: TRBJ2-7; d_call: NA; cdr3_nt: TGTGCCAGCAGCCCAGAGCGGTCGAACTACGAGCAGTACTTC; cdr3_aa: CASSPERSNYEQYF
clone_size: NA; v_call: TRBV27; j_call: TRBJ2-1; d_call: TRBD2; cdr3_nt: TGTGCCAGCAGTTTACCCCTACTAGCGGGAGTCGAAAATGAGCAGTTCTTC; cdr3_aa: CASSLPLLAGVENEQFF
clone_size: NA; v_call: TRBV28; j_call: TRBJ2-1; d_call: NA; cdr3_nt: TGTGCCAGCAGTTTAACTAGGGTAGCGGTCAATGAGCAGTTCTTC; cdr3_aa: CASSLTRVAVNEQFF